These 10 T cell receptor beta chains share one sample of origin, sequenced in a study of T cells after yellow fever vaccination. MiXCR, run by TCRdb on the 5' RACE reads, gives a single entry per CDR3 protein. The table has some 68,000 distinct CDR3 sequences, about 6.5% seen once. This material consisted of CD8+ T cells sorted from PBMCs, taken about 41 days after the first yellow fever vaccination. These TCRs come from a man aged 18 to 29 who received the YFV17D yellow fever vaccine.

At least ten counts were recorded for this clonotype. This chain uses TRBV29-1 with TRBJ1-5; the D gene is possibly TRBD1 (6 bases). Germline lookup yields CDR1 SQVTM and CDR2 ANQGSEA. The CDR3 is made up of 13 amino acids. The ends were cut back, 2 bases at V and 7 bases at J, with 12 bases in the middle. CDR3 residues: CSVEYRAGQPQHF. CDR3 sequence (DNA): TGCAGCGTTGAATACAGGGCGGGGCAGCCCCAGCATTTT.

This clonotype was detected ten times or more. The CDR3 sequence: CSASPMGTYNEQFF. The CDR3 DNA sequence: TGCAGTGCTAGCCCGATGGGGACCTACAATGAGCAGTTCTTC. This chain connects TRBV20-1 to TRBJ2-1, with unresolved D. Germline V gene data show CDR1 as DFQATT and CDR2 as SNEGSKA (reference sequence). The V end was cut by 3 bases, the J end by 2 bases, with 11 bases between. CDR3 length equals 14 residues.

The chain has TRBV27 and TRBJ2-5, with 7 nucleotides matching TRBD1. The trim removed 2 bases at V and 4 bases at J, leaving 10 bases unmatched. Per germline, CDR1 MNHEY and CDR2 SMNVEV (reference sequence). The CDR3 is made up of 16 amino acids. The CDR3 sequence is CASSLTPGQSPETQYF. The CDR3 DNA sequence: TGTGCCAGCAGTTTAACCCCGGGACAGTCGCCAGAGACCCAGTACTTC.

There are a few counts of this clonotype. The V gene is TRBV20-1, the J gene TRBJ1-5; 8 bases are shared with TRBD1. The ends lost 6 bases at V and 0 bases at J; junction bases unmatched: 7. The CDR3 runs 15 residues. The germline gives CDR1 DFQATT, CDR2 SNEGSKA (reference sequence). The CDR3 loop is CSATGEIYSNQPQHF. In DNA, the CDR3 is TGCAGTGCGACAGGGGAGATCTATAGCAATCAGCCCCAGCATTTT.

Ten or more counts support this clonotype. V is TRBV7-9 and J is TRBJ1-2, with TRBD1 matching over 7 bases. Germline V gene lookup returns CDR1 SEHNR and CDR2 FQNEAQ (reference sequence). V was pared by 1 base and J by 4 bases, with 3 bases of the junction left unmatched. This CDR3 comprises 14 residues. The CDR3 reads CASSLVDRPYGYTF. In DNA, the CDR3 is TGTGCCAGCAGCTTAGTGGACAGGCCCTATGGCTACACCTTC.

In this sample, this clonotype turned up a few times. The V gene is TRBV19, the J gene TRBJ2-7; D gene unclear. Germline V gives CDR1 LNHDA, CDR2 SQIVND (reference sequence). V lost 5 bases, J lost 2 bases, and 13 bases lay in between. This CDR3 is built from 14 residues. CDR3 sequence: CASSPASGPYEQYF. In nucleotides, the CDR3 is TGTGCCAGTAGTCCCGCCTCAGGACCCTACGAGCAGTACTTC.

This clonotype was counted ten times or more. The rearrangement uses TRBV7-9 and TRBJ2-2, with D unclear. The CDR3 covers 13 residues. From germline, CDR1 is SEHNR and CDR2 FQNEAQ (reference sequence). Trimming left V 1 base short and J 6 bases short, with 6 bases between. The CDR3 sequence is CASSLGAAGELFF. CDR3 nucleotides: TGTGCCAGCAGCTTAGGAGCAGCCGGGGAGCTGTTTTTT.

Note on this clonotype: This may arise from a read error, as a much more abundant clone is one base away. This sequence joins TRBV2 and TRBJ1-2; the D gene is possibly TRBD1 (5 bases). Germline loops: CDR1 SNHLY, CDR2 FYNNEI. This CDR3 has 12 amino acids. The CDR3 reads CASIKQDYDYTF. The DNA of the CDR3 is TGTGCCAGTATAAAACAGGACTATGACTACACCTTC.

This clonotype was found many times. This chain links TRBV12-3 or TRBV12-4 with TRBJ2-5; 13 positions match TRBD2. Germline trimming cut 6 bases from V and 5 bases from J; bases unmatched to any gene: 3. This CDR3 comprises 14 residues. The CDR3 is CASSRTSGGETQYF. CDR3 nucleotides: TGTGCCAGCAGCCGGACTAGCGGGGGCGAGACCCAGTACTTC.

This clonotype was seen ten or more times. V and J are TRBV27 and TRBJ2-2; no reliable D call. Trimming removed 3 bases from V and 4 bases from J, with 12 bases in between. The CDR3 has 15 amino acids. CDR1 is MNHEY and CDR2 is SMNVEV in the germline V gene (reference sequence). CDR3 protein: CASSFGVGLTGELFF. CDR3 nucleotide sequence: TGTGCCAGCAGTTTTGGGGTCGGGCTCACCGGGGAGCTGTTTTTT.